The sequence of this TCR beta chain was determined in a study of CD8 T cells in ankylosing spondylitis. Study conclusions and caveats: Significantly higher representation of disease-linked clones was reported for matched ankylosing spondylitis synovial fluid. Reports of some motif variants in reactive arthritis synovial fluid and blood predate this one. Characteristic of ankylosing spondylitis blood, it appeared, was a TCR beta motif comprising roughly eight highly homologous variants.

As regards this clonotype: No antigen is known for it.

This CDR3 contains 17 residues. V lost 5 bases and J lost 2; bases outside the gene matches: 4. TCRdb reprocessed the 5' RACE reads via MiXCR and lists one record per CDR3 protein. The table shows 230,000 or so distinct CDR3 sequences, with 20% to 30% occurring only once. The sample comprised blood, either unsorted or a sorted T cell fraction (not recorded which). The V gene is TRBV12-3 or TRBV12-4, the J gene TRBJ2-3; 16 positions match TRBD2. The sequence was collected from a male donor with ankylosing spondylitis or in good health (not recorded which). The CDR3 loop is CASSPGTSGGATDTQYF. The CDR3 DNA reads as TGTGCCAGCAGTCCCGGGACTAGCGGGGGGGCCACAGATACGCAGTATTTT.